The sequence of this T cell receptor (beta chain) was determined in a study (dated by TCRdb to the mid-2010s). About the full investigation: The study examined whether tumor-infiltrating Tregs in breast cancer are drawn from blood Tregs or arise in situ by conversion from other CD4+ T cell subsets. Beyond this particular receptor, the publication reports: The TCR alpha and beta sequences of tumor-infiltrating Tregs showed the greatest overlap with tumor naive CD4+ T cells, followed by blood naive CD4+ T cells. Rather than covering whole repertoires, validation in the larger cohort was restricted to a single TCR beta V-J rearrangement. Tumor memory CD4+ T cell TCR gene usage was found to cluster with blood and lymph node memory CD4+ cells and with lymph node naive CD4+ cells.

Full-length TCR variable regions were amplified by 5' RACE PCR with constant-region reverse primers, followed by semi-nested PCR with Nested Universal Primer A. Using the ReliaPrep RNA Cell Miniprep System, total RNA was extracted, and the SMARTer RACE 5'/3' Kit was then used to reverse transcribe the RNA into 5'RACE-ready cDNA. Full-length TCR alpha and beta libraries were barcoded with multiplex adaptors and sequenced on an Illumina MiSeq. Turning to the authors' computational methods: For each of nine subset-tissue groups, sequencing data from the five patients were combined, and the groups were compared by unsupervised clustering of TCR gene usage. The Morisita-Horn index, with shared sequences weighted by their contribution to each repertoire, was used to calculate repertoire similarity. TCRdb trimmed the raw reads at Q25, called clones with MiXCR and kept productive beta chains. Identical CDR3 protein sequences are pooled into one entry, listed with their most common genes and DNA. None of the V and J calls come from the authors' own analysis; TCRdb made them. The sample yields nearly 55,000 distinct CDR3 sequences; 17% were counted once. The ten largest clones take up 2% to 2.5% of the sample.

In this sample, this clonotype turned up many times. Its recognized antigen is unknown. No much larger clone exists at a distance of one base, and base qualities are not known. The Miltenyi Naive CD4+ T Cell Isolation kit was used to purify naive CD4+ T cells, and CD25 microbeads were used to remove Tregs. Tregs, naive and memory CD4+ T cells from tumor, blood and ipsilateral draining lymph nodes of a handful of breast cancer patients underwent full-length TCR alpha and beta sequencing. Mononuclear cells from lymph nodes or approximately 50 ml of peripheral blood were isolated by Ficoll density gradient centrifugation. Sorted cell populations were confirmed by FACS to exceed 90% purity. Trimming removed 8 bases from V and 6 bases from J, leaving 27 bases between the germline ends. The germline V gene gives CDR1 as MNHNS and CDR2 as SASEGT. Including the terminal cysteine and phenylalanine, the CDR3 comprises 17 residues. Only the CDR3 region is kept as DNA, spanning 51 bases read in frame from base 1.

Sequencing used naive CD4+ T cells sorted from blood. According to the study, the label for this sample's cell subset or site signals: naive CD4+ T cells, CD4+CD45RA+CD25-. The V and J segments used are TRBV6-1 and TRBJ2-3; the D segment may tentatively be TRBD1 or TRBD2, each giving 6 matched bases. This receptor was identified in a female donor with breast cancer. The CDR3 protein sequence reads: CASWDREWTVRGDTQYF. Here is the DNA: TGTGCCAGCTGGGACCGGGAGTGGACAGTACGAGGGGATACGCAGTATTTT.